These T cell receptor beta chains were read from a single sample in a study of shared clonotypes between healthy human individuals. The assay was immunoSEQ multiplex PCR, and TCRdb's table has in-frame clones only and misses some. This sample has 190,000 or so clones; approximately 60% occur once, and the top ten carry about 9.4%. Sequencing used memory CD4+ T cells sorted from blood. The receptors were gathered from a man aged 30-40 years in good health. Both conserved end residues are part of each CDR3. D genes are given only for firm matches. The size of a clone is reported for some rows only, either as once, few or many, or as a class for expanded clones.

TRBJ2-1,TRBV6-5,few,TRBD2,TGTGCCAGCAGACCCATAGCGGGAGTCGGCAATGAGCAGTTCTTC,CASRPIAGVGNEQFF
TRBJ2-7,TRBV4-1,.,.,TGCGCCAGCAGCCAAGATCCAGAGTCCTACGAGCAGTACTTC,CASSQDPESYEQYF
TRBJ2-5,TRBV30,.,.,TGTGCCTGGAGTCCACGCCCTAGGGAGACCCAGTACTTC,CAWSPRPRETQYF
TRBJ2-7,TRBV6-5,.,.,TGTGCCAGCAGGCCCAGCTCAGGGAGCGAGCAGTACTTC,CASRPSSGSEQYF
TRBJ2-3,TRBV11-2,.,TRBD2,TGTGCCAGCAGCTTAGGCGGGAGAGGGGATACGCAGTATTTT,CASSLGGRGDTQYF
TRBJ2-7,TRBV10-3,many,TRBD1,TGTGCCACGGAAGGACAGGGGGCGCTTAGCGAGCAGTACTTC,CATEGQGALSEQYF
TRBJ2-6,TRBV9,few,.,TGTGCCAGCAGCTCACATATTAAAGGTTCTGGGGCCAACGTCCTGACTTTC,CASSSHIKGSGANVLTF
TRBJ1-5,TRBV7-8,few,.,TGTGCCAGCAGCTTAGCGGCAGGGTACAATCAGCCCCAGCATTTT,CASSLAAGYNQPQHF
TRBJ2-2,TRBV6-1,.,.,TGTGCCAGCAGTGCCGACACTCACCGCACCGGGGAGCTGTTTTTT,CASSADTHRTGELFF
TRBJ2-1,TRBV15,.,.,TGTGCCACCAGCAGAGGTAGGCAGGTTGAGCAGTTCTTC,CATSRGRQVEQFF
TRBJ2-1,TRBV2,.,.,TGTGCCAGCAGTCTGAACAGCGATGAGCAGTTCTTC,CASSLNSDEQFF